This T cell receptor beta chain was recorded in a study of T cells in Graves' hyperthyroidism and ophthalmopathy. This CDR3 spans 16 amino acids. The germline V gene has CDR1 SGHTA and CDR2 FQGNSA. The germline V and J ends were trimmed by 4 bases and 0 bases, with 13 bases remaining between them. This clonotype was seen repeatedly, ten times or more. Its antigen remains unknown. Researchers amplified the TCR beta CDR3 regions from RNA transcripts. TCR CDR3 regions were first amplified by RT-PCR with HTBI primers. TCRdb fed the multiplex PCR reads into MiXCR, producing one record per CDR3 protein. This sample has about 640,000 distinct CDR3 sequences, with less than 25% found just once. Regarding the study as a whole: Onset of ophthalmopathy came a median approximately 6.8 months after the model predicted it.

The TCR originated in a young man with Graves' ophthalmopathy. The chain carries TRBV7-2 and TRBJ2-1; D might be TRBD2 (5 bases). The source material was blood. CDR3 sequence: CASSSGRGSSYNEQFF. CDR3 in DNA: TGTGCCAGCAGCTCGGGCCGGGGAAGCTCCTACAATGAGCAGTTCTTC.